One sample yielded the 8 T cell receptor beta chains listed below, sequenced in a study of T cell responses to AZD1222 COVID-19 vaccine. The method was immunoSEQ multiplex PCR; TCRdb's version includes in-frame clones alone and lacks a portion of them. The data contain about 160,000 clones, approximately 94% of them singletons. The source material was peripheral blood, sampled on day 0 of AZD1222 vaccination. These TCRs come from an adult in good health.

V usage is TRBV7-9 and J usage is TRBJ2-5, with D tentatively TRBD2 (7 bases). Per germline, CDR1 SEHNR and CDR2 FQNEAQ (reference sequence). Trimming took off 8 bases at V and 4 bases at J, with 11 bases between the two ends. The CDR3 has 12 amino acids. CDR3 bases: TGTGCCAGCGGGGGGGCCTCAGAGACCCAGTACTTC. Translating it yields CASGGASETQYF.

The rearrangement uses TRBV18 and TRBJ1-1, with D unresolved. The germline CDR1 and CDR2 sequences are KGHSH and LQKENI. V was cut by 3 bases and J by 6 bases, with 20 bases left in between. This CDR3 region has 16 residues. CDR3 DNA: TGTGCCAGCTCACCCCCCTTTAGGGCCCGGGCCGCTGAAGCTTTCTTT. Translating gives CASSPPFRARAAEAFF.

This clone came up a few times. Written as DNA, the CDR3 is TGCGCCAGCAGCGAAAGACAGCTAATCTCTGGAAACACCATATATTTT. As protein: CASSERQLISGNTIYF. The V gene is TRBV4-1, the J gene TRBJ1-3; possibly TRBD1 for D (5 bases). The ends were cut back, 5 bases at V and 0 bases at J, with 14 bases in the middle. CDR1 MGHRA and CDR2 YSYEKL come from the germline V gene. This CDR3 comprises 16 residues.

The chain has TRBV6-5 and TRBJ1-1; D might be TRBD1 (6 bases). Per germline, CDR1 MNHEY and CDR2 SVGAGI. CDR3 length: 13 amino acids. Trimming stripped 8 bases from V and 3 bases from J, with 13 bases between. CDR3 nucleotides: TGTGCCAGCCAATGGGACATTGACACTGAAGCTTTCTTT. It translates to CASQWDIDTEAFF.

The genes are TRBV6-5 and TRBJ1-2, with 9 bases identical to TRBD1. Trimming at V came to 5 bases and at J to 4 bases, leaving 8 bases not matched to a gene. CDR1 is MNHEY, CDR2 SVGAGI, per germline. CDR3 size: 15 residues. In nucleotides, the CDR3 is TGTGCCAGCAGTCCCACCGGGACAGGGCGCTATGGCTACACCTTC. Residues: CASSPTGTGRYGYTF.

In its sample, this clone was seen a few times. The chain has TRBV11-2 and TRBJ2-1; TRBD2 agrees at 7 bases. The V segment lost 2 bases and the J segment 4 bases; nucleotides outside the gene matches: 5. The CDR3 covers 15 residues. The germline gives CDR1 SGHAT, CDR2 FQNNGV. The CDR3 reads CASSLTLAEYNEQFF. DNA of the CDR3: TGTGCCAGCAGCTTAACCCTAGCGGAGTACAATGAGCAGTTCTTC.

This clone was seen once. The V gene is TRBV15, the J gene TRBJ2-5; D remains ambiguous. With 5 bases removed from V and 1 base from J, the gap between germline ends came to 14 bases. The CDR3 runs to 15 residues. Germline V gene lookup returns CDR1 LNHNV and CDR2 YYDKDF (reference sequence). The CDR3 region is CATSLLSSSQETQYF. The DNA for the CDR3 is TGTGCCACCAGCCTCCTTTCGTCGTCCCAAGAGACCCAGTACTTC.

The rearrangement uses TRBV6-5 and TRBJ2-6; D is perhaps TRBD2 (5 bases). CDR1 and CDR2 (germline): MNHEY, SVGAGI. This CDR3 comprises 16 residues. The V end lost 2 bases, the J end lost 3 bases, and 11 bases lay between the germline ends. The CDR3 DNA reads TGTGCCAGCAGTTACGTTCCGGGGAATGGGGCCAACGTCCTGACTTTC. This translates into CASSYVPGNGANVLTF.